These T cell receptor beta chains were read from a single sample in a study of monozygotic twins with inflammatory bowel disease. TCRdb re-called the 5' RACE reads and gives one entry per CDR3 protein, without DNA. This listing includes some 170,000 distinct CDR3 sequences. The sequenced sample was blood. The receptors shown here come from a human donor with ulcerative colitis or Crohn's disease, or a healthy co-twin of an affected twin (not recorded which). CDR3s include the opening cysteine and the closing phenylalanine or tryptophan.

V: TRBV30; J: TRBJ1-2; CDR3: CAWSRGTSYGYTF
V: TRBV12-3/TRBV12-4; J: TRBJ2-5; CDR3: CASSPPAGEGLDQYF
V: TRBV5-1; J: TRBJ1-1; CDR3: CASSQEGTVFLGAFF
V: TRBV27; J: TRBJ2-3; CDR3: CASSPGGGPSTDTQYF
V: TRBV7-2; J: TRBJ2-7; CDR3: CASSSQGAGYEQYF
V: TRBV6-5; J: TRBJ2-1; CDR3: CASSSGQPNEQFF
V: TRBV20-1; J: TRBJ1-4; CDR3: CSARDGSGGFEKLFF
V: TRBV5-1; J: TRBJ2-2; CDR3: CASSSGVVGELFF
V: TRBV5-6; J: TRBJ1-2; CDR3: CASSLVGKGGYTF
V: TRBV24-1; J: TRBJ2-7; CDR3: CATSPWDGYEQYF
V: TRBV5-4; J: TRBJ2-7; CDR3: CASSLEGTVYEQYF
V: TRBV4-3; J: TRBJ2-7; CDR3: CASSQSRTGAYEQYF
V: TRBV29-1; J: TRBJ2-5; CDR3: CSFLDGGETQYF
V: TRBV7-9; J: TRBJ2-1; CDR3: CATRDREYNEQFF
V: TRBV27; J: TRBJ2-2; CDR3: CASSVRGGRSSTGELFF
V: TRBV5-8; J: TRBJ1-2; CDR3: CASSLDRGPYGYTF
V: TRBV5-1; J: TRBJ2-1; CDR3: CASSLASSPGNEQFF
V: TRBV27; J: TRBJ1-2; CDR3: CASSRTGQGLYGYTF
V: TRBV30; J: TRBJ2-5; CDR3: CAWKARRETQYF
V: TRBV20-1; J: TRBJ2-7; CDR3: CSARDWVAGGPYEQYF
V: TRBV3-1; J: TRBJ2-2; CDR3: CASSRGGNTGELFF
V: TRBV9; J: TRBJ1-1; CDR3: CASSVARNSEAFF
V: TRBV7-9; J: TRBJ1-5; CDR3: CASSDGQGAVDSQPQHF
V: TRBV10-3; J: TRBJ1-1; CDR3: CAIRETGGGTEAFF
V: TRBV20-1; J: TRBJ2-4; CDR3: CSANPGTSAKNIQYF
V: TRBV3-1; J: TRBJ2-2; CDR3: CASSPPTGRTIANTGELFF
V: TRBV6-1; J: TRBJ1-5; CDR3: CASIRDRINQPQHF
V: TRBV9; J: TRBJ2-2; CDR3: CASSVQGIGELFF
V: TRBV4-1; J: TRBJ2-7; CDR3: CASSQEEGNKQYF
V: TRBV3-1; J: TRBJ2-7; CDR3: CASSPSPGISYEQYF
V: TRBV20-1; J: TRBJ1-5; CDR3: CSARARGSDNQPQHF
V: TRBV6-6; J: TRBJ2-5; CDR3: CASSRQGAIQYF
V: TRBV2; J: TRBJ1-1; CDR3: CASSSRRDTEAFF
V: TRBV19; J: TRBJ2-5; CDR3: CASKYSKAHETQYF
V: TRBV27; J: TRBJ2-3; CDR3: CASRVAVSTDTQYF
V: TRBV6-2/TRBV6-3; J: TRBJ2-7; CDR3: CASSYLTYEQYF
V: TRBV7-6; J: TRBJ2-5; CDR3: CASSLAGRGQETQYF
V: TRBV7-2; J: TRBJ2-1; CDR3: CASSSPGRGDGNEQFF
V: TRBV27; J: TRBJ2-5; CDR3: CASSLAAATHRKTQYF
V: TRBV5-1; J: TRBJ2-7; CDR3: CASSLDQGTYEQYF
V: TRBV19; J: TRBJ2-1; CDR3: CASTPDRYNEQFF
V: TRBV27; J: TRBJ2-5; CDR3: CASKGTLKTQYF
V: TRBV20-1; J: TRBJ2-1; CDR3: CSARDLKDNEQFF
V: TRBV5-1; J: TRBJ2-1; CDR3: CASSLDLPGNEQFF
V: TRBV25-1; J: TRBJ1-4; CDR3: CASSPGAKLFF